These 26 T cell receptor beta chains were sequenced from one sample in a study of OX40 agonist ivuxolimab in advanced cancers. Using immunoSEQ multiplex PCR, the repertoire was profiled, and TCRdb retains in-frame clones only, with some absent. The table has about 100,000 clones, roughly four fifths seen once. The starting material was CD4+ or CD8+ T cells sorted from blood, obtained in a trial of the OX40 agonist ivuxolimab. All receptors derive from an adult with an advanced solid tumor such as melanoma, head and neck, liver or kidney cancer.

This clone came up a few times. V and J are TRBV10-1 and TRBJ1-6; possible D gene TRBD1, 5 bases. With 7 bases removed from V and 7 bases from J, the gap between germline ends came to 11 bases. This CDR3 comprises 13 residues. Germline values: CDR1 WNHNN, CDR2 SYGVQD (reference sequence). CDR3 DNA: TGCGCCAGCACCGGACGGGGGAATTCACCCCTCCACTTT. As protein: CASTGRGNSPLHF.

The chain is built from TRBV7-2 and TRBJ2-3; D is ambiguous. The CDR3 runs 14 residues. V lost 2 bases to trimming and J lost 4 bases, with 10 bases between them. From germline, CDR1 is SGHTA and CDR2 FQGNSA. CDR3 sequence: CASSLRPPADTQYF. In DNA, the CDR3 is TGTGCCAGCAGCTTACGGCCCCCAGCAGATACGCAGTATTTT.

The DNA of the CDR3 is TGTGCCAGCAGCTCGCTAGGGGGGGCCAGCACAGATACGCAGTATTTT. Translating gives CASSSLGGASTDTQYF. The V gene is TRBV7-3, the J gene TRBJ2-3, with D possibly matching TRBD2 (7 bases). Looked up from germline, CDR1 is SGHTA and CDR2 is FQGTGA. The CDR3 length is 16 residues. Trimming removed 4 bases at V and 0 bases at J, with 14 bases between.

The gene calls are TRBV4-1 and TRBJ2-3; 12 bases line up with TRBD2. The germline gives CDR1 MGHRA, CDR2 YSYEKL. J gave up 5 bases and V 6 bases, and 12 bases lay outside the gene matches. CDR3 size: 17 residues. The CDR3 DNA sequence: TGCGCCAGCAGGAAGAAATGGACTAGCGGGGTGGGAGATACGCAGTATTTT. The encoded protein is CASRKKWTSGVGDTQYF.

The chain employs TRBV5-1 and TRBJ1-1; 8 bases agree with TRBD1. This CDR3 has 13 amino acids. The V segment lost 4 bases and the J segment 5 bases; nucleotides outside the gene matches: 4. The germline gives CDR1 SGHRS, CDR2 YFSETQ. The CDR3 sequence is CASSPTGETEAFF. In DNA form, the CDR3 reads TGCGCCAGCAGCCCGACAGGGGAGACTGAAGCTTTCTTT.

The CDR3 sequence is CAWSPRDRAYGYTF. The CDR3 DNA reads TGTGCCTGGAGCCCCCGGGACAGGGCCTATGGCTACACCTTC. V gene TRBV30 combines with J gene TRBJ1-2, with 9 bases lining up with TRBD1. V lost 3 bases and J lost 4; bases outside the gene matches: 6. CDR1 and CDR2 from the germline V gene are GTSNPN and SVGIG (reference sequence). The CDR3 has 14 amino acids.

The rearrangement joins TRBV5-1 to TRBJ2-1, with TRBD2 matching 9 bases. V trimming: 2 bases; J trimming: 6 bases; junction bases outside the gene matches: 9. The CDR3 loop spans 16 amino acids. CDR1 SGHRS and CDR2 YFSETQ come from the germline V gene. Here the CDR3 reads CASSFLSGGQGNEQFF. CDR3 nucleotide sequence: TGCGCCAGCAGCTTTCTGAGCGGGGGGCAGGGCAATGAGCAGTTCTTC. Looking up the rest from reference TRBV5-1 and TRBJ2-1 gives the full variable domain: KAGVTQTPRYLIKTRGQQVTLSCSPISGHRSVSWYQQTPGQGLQFLFEYFSETQRNKGNFPGRFSGRQFSNSRSEMNVSTLELGDSALYLCASSFLSGGQGNEQFFGPGTRLTVL.

The chain links TRBV4-1 to TRBJ2-1; 8 nucleotides match TRBD2. The CDR3 spans 16 residues. With V trimmed by 0 bases and J by 2 bases, 3 bases remained unmatched. Germline V gene lookup returns CDR1 MGHRA and CDR2 YSYEKL. This CDR3 is CASSQESGGPYNEQFF. Written as DNA, the CDR3 is TGCGCCAGCAGCCAAGAATCGGGAGGGCCCTACAATGAGCAGTTCTTC.

The chain uses TRBV29-1 and TRBJ1-2, with 8 bases that match TRBD1. V gave up 7 bases and J gave up 4 bases; unmatched junction bases: 5. The CDR3 consists of 12 residues. In germline, CDR1 is SQVTM, CDR2 ANQGSEA. CDR3 sequence: CSGGQELYGYTF. CDR3 in DNA: TGCAGCGGGGGACAGGAACTCTATGGCTACACCTTC.

The chain employs TRBV29-1 and TRBJ2-7, with D perhaps matching TRBD1 (6 bases). CDR3 length: 12 amino acids. Germline values: CDR1 SQVTM, CDR2 ANQGSEA. Trimming cost V 4 bases and J 3 bases, with 10 bases left between them. DNA of the CDR3: TGCAGCGTTGGGAACAGGGACTACGAGCAGTACTTC. It encodes CSVGNRDYEQYF.

This chain joins TRBV6-5 and TRBJ2-7; D possibly corresponds to TRBD1 (5 bases). The CDR3 extends over 14 amino acids. Trimming left V 5 bases short and J 7 bases short, with 18 bases between. Looked up from germline, CDR1 is MNHEY and CDR2 is SVGAGI. CDR3 loop: CASSPPSGHAEQYF. The CDR3 DNA is TGTGCCAGCAGTCCCCCGTCCGGACACGCGGAGCAGTACTTC.

V and J are TRBV11-3 and TRBJ2-1, with D possibly TRBD1 on 6 matching bases. The germline gives CDR1 SGHNT, CDR2 YENEEA. The CDR3 is 14 residues long. The germline V and J ends were trimmed by 5 bases and 5 bases, with 13 bases remaining between them. The CDR3 nucleotides read TGTGCCAGCAGCCTCTCTACAGGGCACAATGAGCAGTTCTTC. This codes for CASSLSTGHNEQFF.

The rearrangement joins TRBV7-2 to TRBJ1-3, with D perhaps matching TRBD1 (5 bases). The CDR3 has 16 residues. Trimming took off 3 bases at V and 2 bases at J, with 14 bases between the two ends. The germline V gene encodes CDR1 SGHTA and CDR2 FQGNSA. The CDR3 DNA reads as TGTGCCAGCAGCTTTCCGCGACGGGACGCTGGAAACACCATATATTTT. Its protein product is CASSFPRRDAGNTIYF.

The V gene is TRBV10-2, the J gene TRBJ2-2; 7 bases are a match to TRBD1. J lost 6 bases, V lost 6 bases, and 7 bases had no gene match. There are 14 residues in the CDR3. The germline V gene encodes CDR1 WSHSY and CDR2 SAAADI. In DNA, the CDR3 is TGCGCCAGCAGCCCCGACAGGGTCGCCGGGGAGCTGTTTTTT. Residues: CASSPDRVAGELFF.

The rearrangement links TRBV2 to TRBJ2-7, with D possibly matching TRBD2 (6 bases). Germline values: CDR1 SNHLY, CDR2 FYNNEI. There are 15 residues in the CDR3. V lost 0 bases and J lost 5, with 14 bases in between. The DNA of the CDR3 is TGTGCCAGCAGTGAAGCTCCAGGCGGGATCCACGAGCAGTACTTC. It specifies CASSEAPGGIHEQYF.

The V and J genes are TRBV2 and TRBJ1-2; unclear D gene. V was clipped by 2 bases and J by 5 bases, with 6 bases between them. The germline gives CDR1 SNHLY, CDR2 FYNNEI. This CDR3 comprises 12 residues. In DNA, the CDR3 is TGTGCCAGCAGTGAAAACAGTTATGGCTACACCTTC. It is translated as CASSENSYGYTF.

V is TRBV7-2 and J is TRBJ2-7, with D maybe TRBD2 (6 bases). Germline V gives CDR1 SGHTA, CDR2 FQGNSA. This CDR3 has 14 residues. Trimming took off 1 base at V and 6 bases at J, with 13 bases between the two ends. CDR3 coding DNA: TGTGCCAGCAGCTTAGTCGGGACTCCGGGCGAGCAGTACTTC. Its translation: CASSLVGTPGEQYF.

The V call is TRBV19, the J call TRBJ1-3; no definite D call. Germline V gene sequence: CDR1 LNHDA, CDR2 SQIVND (reference sequence). The CDR3 totals 15 residues. V lost 2 bases and J 0 bases, leaving 8 bases between the germline ends. The CDR3 loop is CASSIRRPSGNTIYF. The DNA of the CDR3 is TGTGCCAGTAGTATAAGACGGCCCTCTGGAAACACCATATATTTT.

CDR3 nucleotides: TGTGCCTGGAGTGTGTCGGGGGGGGCCTATGATACGCAGTATTTT. This translates into CAWSVSGGAYDTQYF. The chain has TRBV30 and TRBJ2-3; 8 positions match TRBD2. The junction had 8 bases not matched to a gene; V was cut back by 0 bases and J by 6 bases. The V gene's germline CDR1 is GTSNPN and CDR2 SVGIG (reference sequence). The CDR3 runs 15 residues.

The chain uses TRBV9 and TRBJ2-7; D may match TRBD1 or TRBD2 (5 bases each). V lost 0 bases, J lost 4 bases, and 11 bases lay in between. There are 14 residues in the CDR3. The germline V gene encodes CDR1 SGDLS and CDR2 YYNGEE. CDR3 DNA: TGTGCCAGCAGCGTAGAGCCGGGGCCGTACGAGCAGTACTTC. This codes for CASSVEPGPYEQYF.

This sequence joins TRBV7-9 and TRBJ1-4; 7 bases fit TRBD1. CDR3 size: 15 residues. Trimming took 3 bases from V and 5 from J; bases not matched to a gene: 6. Germline CDR1 SEHNR, CDR2 FQNEAQ (reference sequence). The CDR3 DNA sequence: TGTGCCAGCAGCTTTGGGGACAGCGGGAATGAAAAACTGTTTTTT. Protein: CASSFGDSGNEKLFF.

The chain couples TRBV4-1 to TRBJ2-3; 10 nucleotides match TRBD2. V dropped 1 base and J dropped 1; count of bases not matched to a gene: 17. This CDR3 is built from 21 residues. The V gene's germline CDR1 is MGHRA and CDR2 YSYEKL. DNA of the CDR3: TGCGCCAGCAGCCAAGTCCTTCTCCCCTCACTAGCGGGGTTAGGCACAGATACGCAGTATTTT. This sequence encodes CASSQVLLPSLAGLGTDTQYF.

V usage is TRBV5-4 and J usage is TRBJ2-1, with D perhaps TRBD2 (6 bases). The CDR3 loop spans 15 amino acids. Trimming took off 0 bases at V and 4 bases at J, with 11 bases between the two ends. The V gene's germline CDR1 is SGHNT and CDR2 YYREEE (reference sequence). CDR3 in amino acids: CASSLGSSAYNEQFF. The CDR3 nucleotides are TGTGCCAGCAGCTTGGGGTCTAGCGCTTACAATGAGCAGTTCTTC. Looking up the rest from reference TRBV5-4 and TRBJ2-1 gives the full variable domain: ETGVTQSPTHLIKTRGQQVTLRCSSQSGHNTVSWYQQALGQGPQFIFQYYREEENGRGNFPPRFSGLQFPNYSSELNVNALELDDSALYLCASSLGSSAYNEQFFGPGTRLTVL.

V usage is TRBV6-5 and J usage is TRBJ2-1; 15 bases match TRBD2. Germline CDR1 MNHEY, CDR2 SVGAGI. The CDR3 runs 16 residues. The ends lost 2 bases at V and 9 bases at J; junction bases unmatched: 5. As DNA, the CDR3 is TGTGCCAGCAGTTACCCCGGGGGACTAGCGGGAGGTGAGCAGTTCTTC. Amino acid sequence: CASSYPGGLAGGEQFF.

The V gene is TRBV2, the J gene TRBJ2-3, with D maybe TRBD1 (6 bases). V lost 4 bases to trimming and J lost 0 bases, with 8 bases between them. The CDR3 extends over 14 amino acids. Per the germline V gene, CDR1 is SNHLY and CDR2 is FYNNEI. The CDR3 sequence is CASSAQGSTDTQYF. The CDR3 DNA follows: TGTGCCAGCAGTGCCCAGGGGAGCACAGATACGCAGTATTTT. Variable domain in full (rest from reference TRBV2 and TRBJ2-3): EPEVTQTPSHQVTQMGQEVILRCVPISNHLYFYWYRQILGQKVEFLVSFYNNEISEKSEIFDDQFSVERPDGSNFTLKIRSTKLEDSAMYFCASSAQGSTDTQYFGPGTRLTVL.

This chain uses TRBV19 with TRBJ2-1; 9 bases line up with TRBD2. The CDR3 has 16 residues. V gave up 8 bases and J gave up 9 bases; unmatched junction bases: 17. CDR1 LNHDA and CDR2 SQIVND come from the germline V gene (reference sequence). CDR3 loop: CASSARVSSGKSEQFF. The CDR3 DNA sequence: TGTGCCAGTTCTGCCCGTGTGTCTAGCGGGAAGAGTGAGCAGTTCTTC.